These 9 T cell receptor beta chains were all obtained from the same sample, sequenced in a study of cytomegalovirus exposure and HLA in healthy donors. The PCR was carried out with 60 Vbeta primers and 13 Jbeta primers. Here immunoSEQ multiplex PCR was the method, and the copy in TCRdb shows in-frame clones only, minus some. The sample contains about 89,000 clones, about 67% of which appear only once. The sample comprised PBMCs. All receptors derive from a young man in good health and CMV-seronegative.

This clone was seen only once. The chain has TRBV29-1 and TRBJ2-7, with 7 bases fitting TRBD1. The length of the CDR3 is 15 residues. Germline V gene sequence: CDR1 SQVTM, CDR2 ANQGSEA. J lost 2 bases, V lost 1 base, and 8 bases had no gene match. The CDR3 sequence is CSVEGYRDRAYEQYF. CDR3 in DNA: TGCAGCGTTGAAGGGTACCGGGACAGAGCCTACGAGCAGTACTTC.

This chain links TRBV9 with TRBJ2-2; D is perhaps TRBD1 (6 bases). The CDR3 is 15 amino acids. Deletions cut 8 bases from V and 3 bases from J, with 17 bases between. The germline gives CDR1 SGDLS, CDR2 YYNGEE. In DNA form, the CDR3 reads TGTGCCAGTAGCACAGGGAGCGTTTACACCGGGGAGCTGTTTTTT. It encodes CASSTGSVYTGELFF.

The rearrangement links TRBV10-3 to TRBJ2-7, with unresolved D. V was pared by 3 bases and J by 0 bases, with 18 bases between. Per germline, CDR1 ENHRY and CDR2 SYGVKD. This CDR3 region has 17 residues. This chain's CDR3 is CAISDLAASWSSYEQYF. The CDR3 nucleotides are TGTGCCATCAGTGACCTCGCGGCAAGCTGGAGCTCCTACGAGCAGTACTTC.

The chain couples TRBV5-1 to TRBJ2-3; TRBD1 matches 7 bases. The CDR3 is 17 residues long. CDR1 and CDR2 from the germline V gene are SGHRS and YFSETQ. V lost 2 bases, J lost 5 bases, and 14 bases stayed unmatched. The CDR3 loop reads CASSLLEKGGGLDTQYF. The CDR3 DNA is TGCGCCAGCAGCTTATTGGAAAAAGGGGGCGGATTAGATACGCAGTATTTT.

The V and J genes are TRBV6-5 and TRBJ1-4; 11 bases line up with TRBD1. CDR3 length equals 15 residues. Germline V gives CDR1 MNHEY, CDR2 SVGAGI. Trimming removed 7 bases from V and 8 bases from J; junction bases left unmatched: 9. The CDR3 bases are TGTGCCAGCACCGAAACGGGACAGGGGGAAGAAAAACTGTTTTTT. It encodes CASTETGQGEEKLFF.

The V and J genes are TRBV7-8 and TRBJ1-6; D not certain. CDR1 and CDR2 from the germline V gene are SGHVS and FQNEAQ. The CDR3 loop spans 14 amino acids. V lost 6 bases and J lost 10, with 16 bases in between. CDR3 amino acids: CASRRTDLGSPLHF. The DNA for the CDR3 is TGTGCCAGCAGGCGAACAGACCTTGGGTCACCCCTCCACTTT.

This clone was seen a handful of times. V and J are TRBV27 and TRBJ1-6, with 7 positions matching TRBD1. Trimming took 2 bases from V and 10 from J; bases not matched to a gene: 5. Germline V gene lookup returns CDR1 MNHEY and CDR2 SMNVEV (reference sequence). This CDR3 spans 14 amino acids. For the CDR3, the DNA is TGTGCCAGCAGTTTAAGACAGGGTTTGTCACCCCTCCACTTT. It encodes CASSLRQGLSPLHF.

This clone was found a few times. The chain has TRBV7-9 and TRBJ1-5; 10 bases agree with TRBD1. Looked up from germline, CDR1 is SEHNR and CDR2 is FQNEAQ (reference sequence). Unmatched junction bases numbered 3, after V lost 1 base and J lost 6 bases. The CDR3 length is 15 residues. This CDR3 is CASSLGTGGSQPQHF. CDR3 DNA sequence: TGTGCCAGCAGCTTAGGGACAGGGGGAAGTCAGCCCCAGCATTTT.

The chain carries TRBV28 and TRBJ2-1; TRBD1 matches 12 bases. Trimming removed 4 bases from V and 8 bases from J; junction bases left unmatched: 15. The length of the CDR3 is 18 residues. In germline, CDR1 is MDHEN, CDR2 SYDVKM. This CDR3 is CASSSLIPGQGAEDEQFF. The CDR3 DNA reads as TGTGCCAGCAGTTCCCTGATACCGGGACAGGGGGCGGAAGATGAGCAGTTCTTC.